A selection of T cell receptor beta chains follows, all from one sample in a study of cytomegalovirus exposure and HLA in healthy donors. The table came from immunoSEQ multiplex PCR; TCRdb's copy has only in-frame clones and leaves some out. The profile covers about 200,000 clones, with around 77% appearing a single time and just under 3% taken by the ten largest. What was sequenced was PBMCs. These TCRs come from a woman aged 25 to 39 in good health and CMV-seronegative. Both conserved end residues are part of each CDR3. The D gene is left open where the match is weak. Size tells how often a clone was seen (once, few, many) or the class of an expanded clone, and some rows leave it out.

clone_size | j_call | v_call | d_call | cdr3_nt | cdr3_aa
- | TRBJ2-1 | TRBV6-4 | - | TGTGCCAGCAGCTCGGAGGTCGACAATGAGCAGTTCTTC | CASSSEVDNEQFF
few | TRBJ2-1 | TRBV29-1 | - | TGCAGCGTGTGGGAGGAGGTCTACAATGAGCAGTTCTTC | CSVWEEVYNEQFF
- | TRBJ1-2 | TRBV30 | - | TGTGCCTGGAGCAGGGACTATGGCTACACCTTC | CAWSRDYGYTF
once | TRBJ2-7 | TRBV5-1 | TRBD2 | TGCGCCAGCAGCAAAGGGACTAGCGGGTTTAGCTCCTACGAGCAGTACTTC | CASSKGTSGFSSYEQYF
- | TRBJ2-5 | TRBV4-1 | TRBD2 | TGCGCCAGCAGCCAAGTCTTGGGACTAGCGGGAGAGGAGACCCAGTACTTC | CASSQVLGLAGEETQYF
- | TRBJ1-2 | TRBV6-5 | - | TGTGCCAGCAGTTATGGTAGCGTGTCGGATGGCTACCCCTTC | CASSYGSVSDGYPF
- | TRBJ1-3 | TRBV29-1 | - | TGCAGCGCCGCAGGCTGGGAGGCCGGAAACACCATATATTTT | CSAAGWEAGNTIYF
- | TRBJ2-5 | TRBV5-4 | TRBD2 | TGTGCCAGCAGCAAGACTAGCGAAGAGACCCAGTACTTC | CASSKTSEETQYF
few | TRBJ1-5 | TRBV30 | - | TGTGCCTGGAGTTTACAGGACAATCAGCCCCAGCATTTT | CAWSLQDNQPQHF
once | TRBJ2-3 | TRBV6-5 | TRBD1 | TGTGCCAGCGGAAGGACAGGGTTTAGCACAGATACGCAGTATTTT | CASGRTGFSTDTQYF
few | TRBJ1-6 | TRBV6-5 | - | TGTGCCAGCAGTTATCAGGCGAGCTCCTATAATTCACCCCTCCACTTT | CASSYQASSYNSPLHF
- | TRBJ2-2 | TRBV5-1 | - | TGCGCCAGCAGCTTGGGTCCAGAAACGAACACCGGGGAGCTGTTTTTT | CASSLGPETNTGELFF
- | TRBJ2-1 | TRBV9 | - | TGTGCCAGCAGCGTAGTCTCACAGGGCAGGCAGTTCTTC | CASSVVSQGRQFF
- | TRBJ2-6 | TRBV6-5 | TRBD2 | TGTGCCAGCAGGCTGGGGAGGGCGGGGGCCAACGTCCTGACTTTC | CASRLGRAGANVLTF
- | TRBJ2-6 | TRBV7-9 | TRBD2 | TGTGCCAGCAGCCTATCAGCTAGCGGGAGGACTGGGGCCAACGTCCTGACTTTC | CASSLSASGRTGANVLTF
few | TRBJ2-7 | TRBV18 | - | TGTGCCAGCTCACCACCGGGTCCAGGAACCTACGAGCAGTACTTC | CASSPPGPGTYEQYF
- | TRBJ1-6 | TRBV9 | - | TGTGCCAGCAGCGTTCGCGGGGTAGGAGGGGATTCACCCCTCCACTTT | CASSVRGVGGDSPLHF
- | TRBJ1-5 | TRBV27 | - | TGTGCCAGCAGTCCAGGCAGGGGCAATCAGCCCCAGCATTTT | CASSPGRGNQPQHF
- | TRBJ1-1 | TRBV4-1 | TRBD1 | TGCGCCAGCAGCCAAGATGGGACAGTGAACACTGAAGCTTTCTTT | CASSQDGTVNTEAFF
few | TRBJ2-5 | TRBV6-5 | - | TGTGCCAGCAGTCCCTCACTAGAAAGAAAGACCCAGTACTTC | CASSPSLERKTQYF
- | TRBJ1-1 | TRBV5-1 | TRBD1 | TGCGCCAGCAGCTTCCGGGACAGCCGGGCGTGGACTGAAGCTTTCTTT | CASSFRDSRAWTEAFF
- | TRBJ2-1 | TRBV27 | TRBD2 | TGTGCCAGCAGCAGGACTAGCGGACCAGGGAGCTCCTACAATGAGCAGTTCTTC | CASSRTSGPGSSYNEQFF